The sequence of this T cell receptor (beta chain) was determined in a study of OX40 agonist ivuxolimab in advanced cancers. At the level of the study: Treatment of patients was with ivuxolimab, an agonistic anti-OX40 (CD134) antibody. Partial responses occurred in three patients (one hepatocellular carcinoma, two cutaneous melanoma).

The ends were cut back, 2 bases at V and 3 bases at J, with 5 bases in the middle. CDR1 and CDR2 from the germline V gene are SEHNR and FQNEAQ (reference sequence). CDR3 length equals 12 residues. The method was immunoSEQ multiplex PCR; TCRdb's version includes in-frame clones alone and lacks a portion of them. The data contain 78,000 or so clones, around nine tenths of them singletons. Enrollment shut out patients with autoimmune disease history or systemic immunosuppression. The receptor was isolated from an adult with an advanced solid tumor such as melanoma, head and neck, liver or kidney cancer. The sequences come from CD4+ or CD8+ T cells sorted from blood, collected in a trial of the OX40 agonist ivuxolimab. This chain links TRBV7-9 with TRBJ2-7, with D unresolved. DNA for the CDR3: TGTGCCAGCAGCTTACGGAACTACGAGCAGTACTTC. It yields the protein CASSLRNYEQYF.